A selection of T cell receptor beta chains follows, all from one sample in a study of blood T cell repertoires in COVID-19. Profiling relied on immunoSEQ multiplex PCR, and the TCRdb table lists in-frame clones only, not all of them. The sample lists 75,000 to 100,000 clones; over 75% were seen once. The sequencing sample was made of peripheral blood. The receptors were gathered from a woman of 80 years or more with acute or convalescent COVID-19. CDR3s include the opening cysteine and the closing phenylalanine or tryptophan. A D gene is named only where the DNA matches it firmly. Clone size appears in some rows only: once, few, many, or a class for an expanded clone.

abundance: NA
d_gene: TRBD1
j_gene: TRBJ1-4
v_gene: TRBV2
CDR3nt: TGTGCCAGCAGTGCGGACAGGGGTCGGGCAAAACTGTTTTTT
CDR3aa: CASSADRGRAKLFF

abundance: NA
d_gene: TRBD1
j_gene: TRBJ2-7
v_gene: TRBV11-2
CDR3nt: TGTGCCAGCAGCCTCCGACAGGGGGCCGGCGAGCAGTACTTC
CDR3aa: CASSLRQGAGEQYF

abundance: NA
d_gene: NA
j_gene: TRBJ2-7
v_gene: TRBV4-2
CDR3nt: TGTGCCAGCAGCCAGTCTTCGGAGGTTGAGCAGTACTTC
CDR3aa: CASSQSSEVEQYF

abundance: few
d_gene: TRBD1
j_gene: TRBJ2-7
v_gene: TRBV4-1
CDR3nt: TGCGCCAGCACAACAGGGGATCCCTACGAGCAGTACTTC
CDR3aa: CASTTGDPYEQYF

abundance: NA
d_gene: TRBD2
j_gene: TRBJ2-2
v_gene: TRBV15
CDR3nt: TGTGCCACCAAACGGACTAGCGGGGGGTCACTCACCGGGGAGCTGTTTTTT
CDR3aa: CATKRTSGGSLTGELFF

abundance: NA
d_gene: TRBD1
j_gene: TRBJ1-5
v_gene: TRBV7-9
CDR3nt: TGTGCCAGCAGCTCGACAGGGAGCAATCAGCCCCAGCATTTT
CDR3aa: CASSSTGSNQPQHF

abundance: NA
d_gene: TRBD1
j_gene: TRBJ2-1
v_gene: TRBV6-5
CDR3nt: TGTGCCAGCAGTTACTCGACACAGGGGTCCGGTGAGCAGTTCTTC
CDR3aa: CASSYSTQGSGEQFF

abundance: NA
d_gene: TRBD2
j_gene: TRBJ2-7
v_gene: TRBV7-6
CDR3nt: TGTGCCAGCAGCTCCCGGACTAGCGGGAGTTACTACGAGCAGTACTTC
CDR3aa: CASSSRTSGSYYEQYF

abundance: NA
d_gene: TRBD1
j_gene: TRBJ1-1
v_gene: TRBV6-5
CDR3nt: TGTGCCAGCAGGGGGACAGGGTACTCAACTGAAGCTTTCTTT
CDR3aa: CASRGTGYSTEAFF

abundance: NA
d_gene: NA
j_gene: TRBJ2-5
v_gene: TRBV29-1
CDR3nt: TGCAGCGTCAACGGGGATACCGACCAAGAGACCCAGTACTTC
CDR3aa: CSVNGDTDQETQYF

abundance: NA
d_gene: NA
j_gene: TRBJ1-1
v_gene: TRBV6-2/TRBV6-3
CDR3nt: TGTGCCAGCAGTTACTCGACGGGGGGGGTGGCTTTCTTT
CDR3aa: CASSYSTGGVAFF

abundance: NA
d_gene: TRBD1
j_gene: TRBJ1-3
v_gene: TRBV14
CDR3nt: TGTGCCAGCAGCCAGAACAGGGGGCCGAGCTCTGGAAACACCATATATTTT
CDR3aa: CASSQNRGPSSGNTIYF

abundance: NA
d_gene: TRBD1
j_gene: TRBJ2-3
v_gene: TRBV5-1
CDR3nt: TGCGCCAGCAGCTTGGCCGGGACAGGGCTCGTAGATACGCAGTATTTT
CDR3aa: CASSLAGTGLVDTQYF

abundance: NA
d_gene: NA
j_gene: TRBJ1-4
v_gene: TRBV19
CDR3nt: TGTGCCAGTAGTACCCTAACAGTGTTTGAAAAACTGTTTTTT
CDR3aa: CASSTLTVFEKLFF

abundance: NA
d_gene: TRBD2
j_gene: TRBJ2-3
v_gene: TRBV9
CDR3nt: TGTGCCAGCAGCGTAGAACTAGCGGGGGGGCCCTCAGATACGCAGTATTTT
CDR3aa: CASSVELAGGPSDTQYF

abundance: NA
d_gene: NA
j_gene: TRBJ1-1
v_gene: TRBV5-5
CDR3nt: TGTGCCAGCAGCTTTGCGGGCCACCCGAACACTGAAGCTTTCTTT
CDR3aa: CASSFAGHPNTEAFF

abundance: NA
d_gene: NA
j_gene: TRBJ1-2
v_gene: TRBV7-8
CDR3nt: TGTGCCAGCAGTTCTTTTACGGCACCGGGAAGCTATGGCTACACCTTC
CDR3aa: CASSSFTAPGSYGYTF

abundance: NA
d_gene: NA
j_gene: TRBJ2-7
v_gene: TRBV2
CDR3nt: TGTGCCAGCAGTGAACGGGGTGACATCTACGAGCAGTACTTC
CDR3aa: CASSERGDIYEQYF

abundance: once
d_gene: TRBD1
j_gene: TRBJ1-2
v_gene: TRBV5-4
CDR3nt: TGTGCCAGCAGCGCCCGATTTACAGGGGGCGCGATTGGCTACACCTTC
CDR3aa: CASSARFTGGAIGYTF

abundance: NA
d_gene: TRBD2
j_gene: TRBJ2-1
v_gene: TRBV4-3
CDR3nt: TGCGCCAGCAGCCAGGGCCGACTAGCGGGGCTAAATGAGCAGTTCTTC
CDR3aa: CASSQGRLAGLNEQFF

abundance: NA
d_gene: NA
j_gene: TRBJ1-2
v_gene: TRBV18
CDR3nt: TGTGCCAGCTCAGGGACAAGCCTGAACACCTTC
CDR3aa: CASSGTSLNTF

abundance: NA
d_gene: TRBD1
j_gene: TRBJ2-1
v_gene: TRBV19
CDR3nt: TGTGCCAGTAGTACAGTTGACAGGGAGTGGAATGAGCAGTTCTTC
CDR3aa: CASSTVDREWNEQFF

abundance: NA
d_gene: NA
j_gene: TRBJ1-5
v_gene: TRBV7-6
CDR3nt: TGTGCCAGCAGCCCGGGGGCGGGGGGACCGAATCAGCCCCAGCATTTT
CDR3aa: CASSPGAGGPNQPQHF

abundance: NA
d_gene: TRBD2
j_gene: TRBJ2-3
v_gene: TRBV7-9
CDR3nt: TGTGCCAGCAGCTTAAATATAGCGGGGGCCAATACGCAGTATTTT
CDR3aa: CASSLNIAGANTQYF

abundance: NA
d_gene: NA
j_gene: TRBJ1-1
v_gene: TRBV18
CDR3nt: TGTGCCAGCTCACCGGACAGATTGAACACTGAAGCTTTCTTT
CDR3aa: CASSPDRLNTEAFF

abundance: NA
d_gene: NA
j_gene: TRBJ1-1
v_gene: TRBV9
CDR3nt: TGTGCCAGCAGCGTAGCCCAGGGATACACTGAAGCTTTCTTT
CDR3aa: CASSVAQGYTEAFF